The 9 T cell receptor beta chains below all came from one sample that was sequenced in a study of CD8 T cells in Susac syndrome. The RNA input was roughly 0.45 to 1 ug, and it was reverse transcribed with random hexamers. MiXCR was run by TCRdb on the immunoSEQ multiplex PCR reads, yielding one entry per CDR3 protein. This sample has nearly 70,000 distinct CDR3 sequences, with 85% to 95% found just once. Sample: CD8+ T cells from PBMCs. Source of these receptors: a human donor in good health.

In DNA form, the CDR3 reads TGTGCCAGTAGTATGGAGCCCGAGACGGAGAACACTGAAGCTTTCTTT. Translating it yields CASSMEPETENTEAFF. The chain carries TRBV19 and TRBJ1-1; D gene ambiguous. V was pared by 3 bases and J by 1 base, with 15 bases between. Germline assignment: CDR1 LNHDA and CDR2 SQIVND (reference sequence). The CDR3 is 16 amino acids.

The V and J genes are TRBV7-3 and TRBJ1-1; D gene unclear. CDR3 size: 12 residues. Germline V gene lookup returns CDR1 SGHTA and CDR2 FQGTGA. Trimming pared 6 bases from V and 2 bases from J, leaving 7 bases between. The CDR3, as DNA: TGTGCCAGCAGAACTAAAAACACTGAAGCTTTCTTT. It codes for CASRTKNTEAFF.

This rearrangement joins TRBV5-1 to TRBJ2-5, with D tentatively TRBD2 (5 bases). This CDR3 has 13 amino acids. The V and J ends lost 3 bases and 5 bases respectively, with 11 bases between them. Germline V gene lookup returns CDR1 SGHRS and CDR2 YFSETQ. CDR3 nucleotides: TGCGCCAGCAGCTCGGACTTCGGGGAGACCCAGTACTTC. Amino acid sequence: CASSSDFGETQYF.

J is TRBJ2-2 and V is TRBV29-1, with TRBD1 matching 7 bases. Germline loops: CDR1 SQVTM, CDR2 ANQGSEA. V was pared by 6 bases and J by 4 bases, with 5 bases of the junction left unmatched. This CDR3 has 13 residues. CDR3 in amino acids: CSVPGQTTGELFF. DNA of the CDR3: TGCAGCGTACCGGGACAGACCACCGGGGAGCTGTTTTTT.

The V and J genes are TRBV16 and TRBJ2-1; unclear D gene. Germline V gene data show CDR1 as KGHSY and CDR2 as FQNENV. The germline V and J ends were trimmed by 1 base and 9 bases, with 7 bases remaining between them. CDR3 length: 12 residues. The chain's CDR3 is CASSQLSVEQFF. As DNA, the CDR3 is TGTGCCAGCAGCCAATTGTCCGTTGAGCAGTTCTTC.

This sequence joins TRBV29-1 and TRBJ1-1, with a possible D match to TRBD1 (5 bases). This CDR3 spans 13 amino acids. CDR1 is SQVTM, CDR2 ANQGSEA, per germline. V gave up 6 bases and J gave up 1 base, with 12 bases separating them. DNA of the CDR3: TGCAGCGTGGGGGGTGAGCAGAACACTGAAGCTTTCTTT. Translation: CSVGGEQNTEAFF.

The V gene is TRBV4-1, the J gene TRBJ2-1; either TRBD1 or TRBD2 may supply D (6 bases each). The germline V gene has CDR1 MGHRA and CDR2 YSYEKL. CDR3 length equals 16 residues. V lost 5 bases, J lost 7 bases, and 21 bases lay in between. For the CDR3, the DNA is TGCGCCAGCAGCTTCCGTGACGGGGGCGTTGTAAATGAGCAGTTCTTC. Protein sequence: CASSFRDGGVVNEQFF.

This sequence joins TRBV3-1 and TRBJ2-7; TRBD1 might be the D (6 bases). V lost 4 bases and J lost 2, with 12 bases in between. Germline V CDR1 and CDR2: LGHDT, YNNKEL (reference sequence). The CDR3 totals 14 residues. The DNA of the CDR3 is TGTGCCAGCAGCCCCTTCAGGGGCCCCTACGAGCAGTACTTC. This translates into CASSPFRGPYEQYF.

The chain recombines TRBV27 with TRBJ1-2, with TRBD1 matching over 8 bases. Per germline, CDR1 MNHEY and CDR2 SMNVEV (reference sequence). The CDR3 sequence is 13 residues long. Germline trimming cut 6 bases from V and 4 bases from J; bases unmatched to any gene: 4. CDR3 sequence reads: CASRRTGGYGYTF. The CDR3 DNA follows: TGTGCCAGCAGACGTACAGGGGGCTATGGCTACACCTTC.